These 9 T cell receptor beta chains were sequenced from one sample in a study of shared clonotypes between healthy human individuals. Naive CD8 cells lacked CD45RO and underwent positive selection for CCR7, leaving out terminally differentiated effector memory CD45RA+ cells. Assay: immunoSEQ multiplex PCR; the TCRdb copy retains only in-frame clones and omits some. The table records roughly 590,000 clones, around 95% of them present only once. The sequencing input was naive CD8+ T cells sorted from blood. These receptors all come from a woman in her 30s in good health.

The chain joins TRBV4-1 to TRBJ2-3, with 7 nucleotides matching TRBD1. CDR3 length equals 16 residues. The V gene's germline CDR1 is MGHRA and CDR2 YSYEKL. The ends lost 5 bases at V and 5 bases at J; junction bases unmatched: 13. The DNA of the CDR3 is TGCGCCAGCAGCTCGCGTCCGGGACAGATGCAAGATACGCAGTATTTT. It yields the protein CASSSRPGQMQDTQYF.

This rearrangement joins TRBV7-9 to TRBJ2-2; 8 positions match TRBD2. V lost 5 bases, J lost 4 bases, and 9 bases stayed unmatched. The CDR3 has 16 residues. In germline, CDR1 is SEHNR, CDR2 FQNEAQ (reference sequence). The CDR3 bases are TGTGCCAGCAGCAAAAGTAGCGGGATCCCCACCGGGGAGCTGTTTTTT. It yields the protein CASSKSSGIPTGELFF.

This sequence joins TRBV27 and TRBJ2-7; D might be TRBD1 (5 bases). The germline V and J ends were trimmed by 3 bases and 2 bases, with 11 bases remaining between them. The CDR3 is 14 residues long. From germline, CDR1 is MNHEY and CDR2 SMNVEV (reference sequence). Here the CDR3 reads CASSFSGATYEQYF. The DNA for the CDR3 is TGTGCCAGCAGTTTTTCTGGGGCAACCTACGAGCAGTACTTC.

This rearrangement joins TRBV7-9 to TRBJ1-4; unclear D gene. The CDR3 runs 17 residues. V lost 1 base and J lost 1, with 13 bases in between. CDR1 and CDR2 from the germline V gene are SEHNR and FQNEAQ (reference sequence). DNA of the CDR3: TGTGCCAGCAGCTTAGGGGTTCTCGAAGGAACTAATGAAAAACTGTTTTTT. Amino acid sequence: CASSLGVLEGTNEKLFF.

The chain uses TRBV4-1 and TRBJ2-1, with a weak D call TRBD2 (6 bases). Germline V gene sequence: CDR1 MGHRA, CDR2 YSYEKL. The ends were cut back, 3 bases at V and 5 bases at J, with 14 bases in the middle. The length of the CDR3 is 15 residues. This chain's CDR3 is CASSHNPGLDNEQFF. In DNA, the CDR3 is TGCGCCAGCAGCCACAACCCGGGACTTGACAATGAGCAGTTCTTC.

The V call is TRBV5-8, the J call TRBJ1-4; TRBD1 agrees at 8 bases. Germline assignment: CDR1 SGHTS and CDR2 YDEGEE. With 3 bases clipped from V and 7 bases from J, the junction kept 5 bases outside the gene matches. The CDR3 is 14 amino acids. The CDR3 is CASSSPGQGEKLFF. The CDR3 bases are TGTGCCAGCAGCTCTCCCGGACAGGGTGAAAAACTGTTTTTT. The full variable domain, rest sourced from reference TRBV5-8 and TRBJ1-4, is EAGVTQSPTHLIKTRGQQATLRCSPISGHTSVYWYQQALGLGLQFLLWYDEGEERNRGNFPPRFSGRQFPNYSSELNVNALELEDSALYLCASSSPGQGEKLFFGSGTQLSVL.

This clone was observed a single time. This chain uses TRBV7-2 with TRBJ1-1; no definite D call. V was cut by 1 base and J by 1 base, with 7 bases left in between. CDR1 is SGHTA, CDR2 FQGNSA, per germline. This CDR3 is built from 14 residues. The CDR3 DNA sequence: TGTGCCAGCAGCTTAGTCGACCAGAACACTGAAGCTTTCTTT. Translated: CASSLVDQNTEAFF. The full variable domain, completed using reference TRBV7-2 and TRBJ1-1, is GAGVSQSPSNKVTEKGKDVELRCDPISGHTALYWYRQSLGQGLEFLIYFQGNSAPDKSGLPSDRFSAERTGGSVSTLTIQRTQQEDSAVYLCASSLVDQNTEAFFGQGTRLTVV.

In its sample, this clone was seen once. The chain couples TRBV30 to TRBJ1-4, with D perhaps TRBD1 (6 bases). Germline V gene data show CDR1 as GTSNPN and CDR2 as SVGIG (reference sequence). This CDR3 spans 12 amino acids. V gave up 3 bases and J gave up 14 bases, with 16 bases separating them. The CDR3 DNA sequence: TGTGCCTGGAGGGGCTTCGTGGGGGGCCTGTTTTTT. Residues: CAWRGFVGGLFF.

The gene calls are TRBV11-2 and TRBJ2-3, with 9 bases aligning to TRBD1. V shed 1 base, J shed 6 bases, and the junction held 8 bases outside the gene matches. Per the germline V gene, CDR1 is SGHAT and CDR2 is FQNNGV. This CDR3 has 16 residues. CDR3 coding DNA: TGTGCCAGCAGCTTAGGGAGAGGGACAGGGTACGATACGCAGTATTTT. Its translation is CASSLGRGTGYDTQYF.